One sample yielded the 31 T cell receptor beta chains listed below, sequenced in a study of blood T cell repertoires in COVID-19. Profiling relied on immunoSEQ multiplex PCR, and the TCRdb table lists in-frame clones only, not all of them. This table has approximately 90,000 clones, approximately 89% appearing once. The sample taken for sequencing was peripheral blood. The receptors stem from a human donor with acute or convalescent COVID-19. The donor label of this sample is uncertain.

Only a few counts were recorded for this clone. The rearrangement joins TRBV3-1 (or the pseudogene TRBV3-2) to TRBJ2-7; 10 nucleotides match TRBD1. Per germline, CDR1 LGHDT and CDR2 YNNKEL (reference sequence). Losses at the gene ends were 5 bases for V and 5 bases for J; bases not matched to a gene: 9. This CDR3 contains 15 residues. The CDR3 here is CASSYRDRGRDEQYF. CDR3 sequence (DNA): TGTGCCAGCAGCTACCGGGACAGGGGTCGGGACGAGCAGTACTTC.

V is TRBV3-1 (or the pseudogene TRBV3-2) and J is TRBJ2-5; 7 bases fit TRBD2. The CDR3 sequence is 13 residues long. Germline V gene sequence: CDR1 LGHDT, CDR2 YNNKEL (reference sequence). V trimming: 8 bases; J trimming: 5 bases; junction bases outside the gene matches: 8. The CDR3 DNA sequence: TGTGCCAGCGGGAGGGACCCGGTGGAGACCCAGTACTTC. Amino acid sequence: CASGRDPVETQYF.

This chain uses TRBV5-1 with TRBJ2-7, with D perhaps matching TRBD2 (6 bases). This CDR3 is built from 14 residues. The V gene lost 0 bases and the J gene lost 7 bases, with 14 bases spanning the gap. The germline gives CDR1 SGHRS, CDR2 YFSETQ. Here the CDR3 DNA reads TGCGCCAGCAGCTTGGGTGGGGGGAAAGGGGAGCAGTACTTC. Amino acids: CASSLGGGKGEQYF.

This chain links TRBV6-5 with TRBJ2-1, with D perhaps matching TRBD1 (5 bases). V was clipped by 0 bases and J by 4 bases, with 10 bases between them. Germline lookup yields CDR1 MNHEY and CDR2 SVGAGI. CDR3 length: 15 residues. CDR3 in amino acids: CASSYSPTDYNEQFF. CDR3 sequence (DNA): TGTGCCAGCAGTTACTCCCCGACAGATTACAATGAGCAGTTCTTC.

The CDR3, as DNA: TGTGCCATCGGGGTGGACGGGGGGTACAATGAGCAGTTCTTC. It specifies CAIGVDGGYNEQFF. The chain joins TRBV10-3 to TRBJ2-1; 7 bases align to TRBD2. Trimming cost V 8 bases and J 4 bases; bases outside gene matches: 8. Germline V lookup: CDR1 ENHRY, CDR2 SYGVKD. The CDR3 has 14 residues.

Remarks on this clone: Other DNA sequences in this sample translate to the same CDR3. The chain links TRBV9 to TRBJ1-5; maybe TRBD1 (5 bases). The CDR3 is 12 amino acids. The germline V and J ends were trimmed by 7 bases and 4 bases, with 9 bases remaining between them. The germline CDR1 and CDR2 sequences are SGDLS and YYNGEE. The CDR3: CASGGGNQPQHF. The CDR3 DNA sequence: TGTGCCAGCGGGGGGGGTAATCAGCCCCAGCATTTT. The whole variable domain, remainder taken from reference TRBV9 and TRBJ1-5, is DSGVTQTPKHLITATGQRVTLRCSPRSGDLSVYWYQQSLDQGLQFLIQYYNGEERAKGNILERFSAQQFPDLHSELNLSSLELGDSALYFCASGGGNQPQHFGDGTRLSIL.

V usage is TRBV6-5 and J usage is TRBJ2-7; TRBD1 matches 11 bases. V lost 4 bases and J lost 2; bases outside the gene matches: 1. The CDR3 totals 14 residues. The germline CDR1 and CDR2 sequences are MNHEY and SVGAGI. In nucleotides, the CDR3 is TGTGCCAGCAGTTGGGGACAGGGGGCCTACGAGCAGTACTTC. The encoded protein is CASSWGQGAYEQYF.

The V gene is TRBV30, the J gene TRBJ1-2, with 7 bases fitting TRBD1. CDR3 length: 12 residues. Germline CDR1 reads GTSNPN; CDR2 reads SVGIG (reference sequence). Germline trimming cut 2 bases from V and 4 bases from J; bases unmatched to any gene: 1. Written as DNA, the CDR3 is TGTGCCTGGAGTACAGGGGCCTATGGCTACACCTTC. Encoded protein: CAWSTGAYGYTF.

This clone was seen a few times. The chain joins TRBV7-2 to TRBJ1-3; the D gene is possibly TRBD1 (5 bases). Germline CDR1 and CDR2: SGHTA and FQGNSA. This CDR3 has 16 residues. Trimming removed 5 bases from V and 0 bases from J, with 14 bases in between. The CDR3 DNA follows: TGTGCCAGCAGCGCATATCTCGACAGCTCTGGAAACACCATATATTTT. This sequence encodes CASSAYLDSSGNTIYF.

Written as DNA, the CDR3 is TGTGCCAGCAGTGAAGCGCTTCTCCGGGCAGATACGCAGTATTTT. This codes for CASSEALLRADTQYF. The chain employs TRBV2 and TRBJ2-3; D not resolved. Deletions cut 0 bases from V and 4 bases from J, with 11 bases between. Looked up from germline, CDR1 is SNHLY and CDR2 is FYNNEI. The CDR3 is 15 amino acids.

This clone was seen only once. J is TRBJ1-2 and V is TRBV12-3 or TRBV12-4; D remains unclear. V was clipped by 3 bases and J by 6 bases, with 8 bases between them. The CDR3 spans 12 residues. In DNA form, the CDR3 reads TGTGCCAGCAGTTTTTCCCAAAATGGCTACACCTTC. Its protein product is CASSFSQNGYTF.

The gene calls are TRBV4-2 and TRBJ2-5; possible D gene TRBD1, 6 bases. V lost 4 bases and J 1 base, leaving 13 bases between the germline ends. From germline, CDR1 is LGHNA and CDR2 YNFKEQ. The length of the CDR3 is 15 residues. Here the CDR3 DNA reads TGTGCCAGCAGCCGGACTCAGGGGAGCCAAGAGACCCAGTACTTC. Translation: CASSRTQGSQETQYF.

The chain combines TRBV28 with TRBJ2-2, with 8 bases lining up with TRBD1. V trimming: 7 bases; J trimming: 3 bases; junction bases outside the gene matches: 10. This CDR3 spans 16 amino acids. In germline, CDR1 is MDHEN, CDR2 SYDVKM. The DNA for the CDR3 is TGTGCCAGCAACAAGTTAACAGGGGGATACACCGGGGAGCTGTTTTTT. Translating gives CASNKLTGGYTGELFF.

CDR3 protein: CASSDRSLTKGYTF. In DNA form, the CDR3 reads TGTGCCAGCAGCGACCGGTCCCTGACTAAGGGCTACACCTTC. The rearrangement uses TRBV11-2 and TRBJ1-2; D remains ambiguous. Germline V gene sequence: CDR1 SGHAT, CDR2 FQNNGV. The CDR3 is 14 amino acids. The V gene lost 5 bases and the J gene lost 8 bases, with 18 bases spanning the gap. Full variable domain (outside the CDR3, taken from reference TRBV11-2 and TRBJ1-2): EAGVAQSPRYKIIEKRQSVAFWCNPISGHATLYWYQQILGQGPKLLIQFQNNGVVDDSQLPKDRFSAERLKGVDSTLKIQPAKLEDSAVYLCASSDRSLTKGYTFGSGTRLTVV.

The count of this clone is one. CDR3 sequence (DNA): TGTGCCAGCGGGACGGCACACAGGGGGAACTATGGCTACACCTTC. Its translation: CASGTAHRGNYGYTF. The rearrangement links TRBV2 to TRBJ1-2, with 8 bases matching TRBD1. Germline loops: CDR1 SNHLY, CDR2 FYNNEI. The J segment lost 2 bases and the V segment lost 8 bases, leaving 10 bases of the junction unmatched. The CDR3 runs to 15 residues. Filled out from reference TRBV2 and TRBJ1-2, the complete variable domain reads EPEVTQTPSHQVTQMGQEVILRCVPISNHLYFYWYRQILGQKVEFLVSFYNNEISEKSEIFDDQFSVERPDGSNFTLKIRSTKLEDSAMYFCASGTAHRGNYGYTFGSGTRLTVV.

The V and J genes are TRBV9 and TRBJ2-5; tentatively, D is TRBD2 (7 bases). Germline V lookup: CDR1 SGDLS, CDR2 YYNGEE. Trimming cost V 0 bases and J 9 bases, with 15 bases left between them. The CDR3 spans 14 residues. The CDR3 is CASSVDGGPGAQYF. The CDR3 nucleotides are TGTGCCAGCAGCGTAGACGGGGGGCCCGGGGCCCAGTACTTC.

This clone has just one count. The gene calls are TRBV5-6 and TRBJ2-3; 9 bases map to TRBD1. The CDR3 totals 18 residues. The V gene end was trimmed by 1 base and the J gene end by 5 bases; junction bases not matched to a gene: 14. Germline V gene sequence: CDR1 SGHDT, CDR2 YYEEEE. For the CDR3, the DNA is TGTGCCAGCAGCTTGCTCGGAGTTGGAGGACAGGGGAAAGATACGCAGTATTTT. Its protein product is CASSLLGVGGQGKDTQYF.

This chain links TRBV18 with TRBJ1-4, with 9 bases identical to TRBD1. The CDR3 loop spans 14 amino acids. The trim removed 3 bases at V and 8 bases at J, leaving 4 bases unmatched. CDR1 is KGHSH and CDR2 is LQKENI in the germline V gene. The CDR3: CASSPDRGQEKLFF. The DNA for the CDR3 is TGTGCCAGCTCACCGGACAGGGGACAGGAAAAACTGTTTTTT.

The CDR3 DNA reads TGTGCCAGCAGTACACCCCGGGGAGGGTTGGGGACCGGACGTCAGCCCCAGCATTTT. Protein sequence: CASSTPRGGLGTGRQPQHF. The chain recombines TRBV28 with TRBJ1-5, with D perhaps TRBD1 (5 bases). The V gene lost 5 bases and the J gene lost 6 bases, with 29 bases spanning the gap. CDR1 is MDHEN, CDR2 SYDVKM, per germline. This CDR3 comprises 19 residues.

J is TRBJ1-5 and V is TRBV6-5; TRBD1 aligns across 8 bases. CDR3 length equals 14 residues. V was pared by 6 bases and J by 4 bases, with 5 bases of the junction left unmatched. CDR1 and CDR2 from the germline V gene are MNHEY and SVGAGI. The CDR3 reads CASRTTGANQPQHF. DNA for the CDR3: TGTGCCAGCAGGACGACAGGGGCTAATCAGCCCCAGCATTTT.

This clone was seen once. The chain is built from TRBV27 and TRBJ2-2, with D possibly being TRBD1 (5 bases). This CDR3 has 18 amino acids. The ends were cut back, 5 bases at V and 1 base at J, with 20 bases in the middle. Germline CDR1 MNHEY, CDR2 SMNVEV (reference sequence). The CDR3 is CASSGAGQGLLNTGELFF. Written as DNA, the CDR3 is TGTGCCAGCAGTGGGGCAGGGCAAGGCCTTCTGAACACCGGGGAGCTGTTTTTT.

CDR3 coding DNA: TGTGCCAGCTCCCCTAGCAGGGGGGCAACTCACGTCTCCTACAATGAGCAGTTCTTC. Translating gives CASSPSRGATHVSYNEQFF. This chain uses TRBV18 with TRBJ2-1; D possibly corresponds to TRBD1 (7 bases). This CDR3 comprises 19 residues. The ends were cut back, 6 bases at V and 0 bases at J, with 24 bases in the middle. Germline CDR1 is KGHSH and CDR2 is LQKENI.

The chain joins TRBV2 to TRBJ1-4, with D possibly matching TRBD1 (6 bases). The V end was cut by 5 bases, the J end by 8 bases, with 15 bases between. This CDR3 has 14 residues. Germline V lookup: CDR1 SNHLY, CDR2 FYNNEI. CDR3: CASSIQGRNEKLFF. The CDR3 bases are TGTGCCAGCAGTATTCAGGGGCGTAACGAAAAACTGTTTTTT.

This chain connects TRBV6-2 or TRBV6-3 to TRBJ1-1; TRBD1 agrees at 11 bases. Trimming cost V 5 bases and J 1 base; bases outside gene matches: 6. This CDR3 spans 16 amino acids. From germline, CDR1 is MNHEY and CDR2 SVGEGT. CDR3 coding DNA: TGTGCCAGCAGTAAGGACAGGGGGCGTTCGAACACTGAAGCTTTCTTT. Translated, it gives CASSKDRGRSNTEAFF.

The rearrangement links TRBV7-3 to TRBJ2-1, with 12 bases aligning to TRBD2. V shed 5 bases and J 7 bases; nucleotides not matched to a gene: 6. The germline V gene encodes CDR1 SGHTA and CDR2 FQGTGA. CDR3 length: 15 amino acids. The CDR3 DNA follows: TGTGCCAGCAGCCCTAGCGGGGGGGCGCGAAATGAGCAGTTCTTC. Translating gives CASSPSGGARNEQFF.

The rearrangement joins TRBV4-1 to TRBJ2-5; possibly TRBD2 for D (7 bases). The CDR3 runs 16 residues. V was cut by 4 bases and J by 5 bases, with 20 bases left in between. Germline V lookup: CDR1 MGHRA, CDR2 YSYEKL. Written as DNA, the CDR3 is TGCGCCAGCAGCCCGACATCCCAGGGGCGGGGGGAGACCCAGTACTTC. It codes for CASSPTSQGRGETQYF.

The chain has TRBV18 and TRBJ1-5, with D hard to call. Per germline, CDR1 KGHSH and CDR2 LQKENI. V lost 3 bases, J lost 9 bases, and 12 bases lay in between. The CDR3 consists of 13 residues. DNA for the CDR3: TGTGCCAGCTCACCGCTTCCAGAGGGGCCCCAGCATTTT. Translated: CASSPLPEGPQHF.

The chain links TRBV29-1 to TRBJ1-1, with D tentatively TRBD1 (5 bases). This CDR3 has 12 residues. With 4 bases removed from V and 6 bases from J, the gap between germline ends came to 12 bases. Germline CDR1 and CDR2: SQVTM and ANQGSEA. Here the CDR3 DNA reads TGCAGCGTTGGTGACAGAAGATCTGAAGCTTTCTTT. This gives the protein CSVGDRRSEAFF.

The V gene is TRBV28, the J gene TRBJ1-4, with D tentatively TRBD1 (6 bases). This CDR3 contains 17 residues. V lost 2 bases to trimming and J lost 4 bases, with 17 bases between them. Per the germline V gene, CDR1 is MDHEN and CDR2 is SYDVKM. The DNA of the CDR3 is TGTGCCAGCAGTTTAAGTGCGGGAGGACAGATTAATGAAAAACTGTTTTTT. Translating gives CASSLSAGGQINEKLFF.

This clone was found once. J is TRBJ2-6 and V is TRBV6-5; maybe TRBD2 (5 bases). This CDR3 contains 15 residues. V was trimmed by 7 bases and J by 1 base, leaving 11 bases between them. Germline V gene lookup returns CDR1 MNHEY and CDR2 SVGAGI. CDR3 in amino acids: CASTGISSGANVLTF. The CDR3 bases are TGTGCCAGCACGGGGATCTCGTCTGGGGCCAACGTCCTGACTTTC.

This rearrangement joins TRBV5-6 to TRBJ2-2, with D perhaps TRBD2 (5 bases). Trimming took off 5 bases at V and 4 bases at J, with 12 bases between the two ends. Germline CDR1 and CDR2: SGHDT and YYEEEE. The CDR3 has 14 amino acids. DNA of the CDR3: TGTGCCAGCAGTACGGGGTTAGGCACCGGGGAGCTGTTTTTT. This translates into CASSTGLGTGELFF.